The present TCR beta chain was sequenced within a study of cytomegalovirus exposure and HLA in healthy donors. Across the study: A previous analysis identified 117 million unique TCR beta sequences derived from 180 million or so T cells. Among fewer than 500 genotyped donors, about 85% fell in the Caucasian-associated ancestry cluster. Overall study findings and caveats: The study put some 150 TCR beta chains on its list as cytomegalovirus-associated. In vitro data verified a few CMV-associated chains as specific for CMV antigens.

This CDR3 region has 14 residues. Germline loops: CDR1 SGHTA, CDR2 FQGTGA. Trimming removed 4 bases from V and 0 bases from J; junction bases left unmatched: 3. Worth noting for this clone: No antigen is known for it.

PCR amplification relied on 60 Vbeta primers (plus 13 Jbeta primers). Profiling relied on immunoSEQ multiplex PCR, and the TCRdb table lists in-frame clones only, not all of them. Altogether about 190,000 clones are present, 65% to 85% being singletons, with the ten largest covering 1.5% to 2%. The sequenced material came from PBMCs. The sequence was collected from a man aged 18 to 30 in good health and CMV-seronegative. The V gene is TRBV7-3, the J gene TRBJ2-7; 7 bases are a match to TRBD1. This CDR3 reads CASSSTGSSYEQYF. The CDR3 DNA reads as TGTGCCAGCAGCTCGACAGGGAGCTCCTACGAGCAGTACTTC.